Below are 17 T cell receptor beta chains sequenced from a single sample in a study of shared clonotypes between healthy human individuals. Produced via immunoSEQ multiplex PCR; TCRdb's table is partial and in-frame only. Among about 1.5 million clones listed, 95% to 99% were seen once. The sequenced material came from naive CD4+ T cells sorted from blood. Subset of the sample: CD45RA+ positively selected. These receptors came from a man aged 30-40 years in good health.

This sequence joins TRBV29-1 and TRBJ2-5, with D maybe TRBD1 (5 bases). V was clipped by 6 bases and J by 3 bases, with 11 bases between them. The CDR3 is 12 amino acids. The germline gives CDR1 SQVTM, CDR2 ANQGSEA. CDR3 sequence: CSVLGVEETQYF. The CDR3 nucleotides read TGCAGCGTCCTAGGGGTAGAAGAGACCCAGTACTTC.

Only one count was recorded for this clone. The chain is built from TRBV28 and TRBJ1-2; 11 nucleotides agree with TRBD1. Germline V gene lookup returns CDR1 MDHEN and CDR2 SYDVKM. This CDR3 contains 17 residues. V dropped 6 bases and J dropped 2; count of bases not matched to a gene: 11. CDR3 sequence reads: CASRSPGQGDTNYGYTF. CDR3 in DNA: TGTGCCAGCAGATCCCCGGGACAGGGGGATACGAACTATGGCTACACCTTC.

This clone was seen once. The chain carries TRBV10-3 and TRBJ2-1; 8 bases match TRBD2. Unmatched junction bases numbered 7, after V lost 6 bases and J lost 6 bases. From germline, CDR1 is ENHRY and CDR2 SYGVKD. The CDR3 extends over 14 amino acids. The CDR3 is CAISSSGSGNEQFF. Here the CDR3 DNA reads TGTGCCATCAGCTCCAGCGGGAGTGGCAATGAGCAGTTCTTC.

The chain combines TRBV28 with TRBJ1-4, with D unresolved. The V and J ends lost 6 bases and 0 bases respectively, with 8 bases between them. The V gene's germline CDR1 is MDHEN and CDR2 SYDVKM. The CDR3 covers 14 residues. CDR3 bases: TGTGCCAGCAGCGTCCCCTCAACTAATGAAAAACTGTTTTTT. This sequence encodes CASSVPSTNEKLFF. Full variable domain (rest looked up from reference TRBV28 and TRBJ1-4): DVKVTQSSRYLVKRTGEKVFLECVQDMDHENMFWYRQDPGLGLRLIYFSYDVKMKEKGDIPEGYSVSREKKERFSLILESASTNQTSMYLCASSVPSTNEKLFFGSGTQLSVL.

The chain joins TRBV28 to TRBJ1-5; D ambiguous. This CDR3 spans 12 amino acids. Trimming cost V 11 bases and J 3 bases, with 11 bases left between them. The V gene's germline CDR1 is MDHEN and CDR2 SYDVKM. Here the CDR3 reads CAGQALNQPQHF. Written as DNA, the CDR3 is TGTGCCGGGCAGGCCCTCAATCAGCCCCAGCATTTT.

A single count supports this clone. The chain couples TRBV11-2 to TRBJ2-1, with 7 bases that match TRBD1. Germline lookup yields CDR1 SGHAT and CDR2 FQNNGV. CDR3 size: 17 residues. V gave up 4 bases and J gave up 1 base; unmatched junction bases: 10. DNA of the CDR3: TGTGCCAGCAGCTCCCTGGGTACAGGGGAGTCCTACAATGAGCAGTTCTTC. Translation gives CASSSLGTGESYNEQFF. The complete variable domain, with remaining parts taken from reference TRBV11-2 and TRBJ2-1, reads EAGVAQSPRYKIIEKRQSVAFWCNPISGHATLYWYQQILGQGPKLLIQFQNNGVVDDSQLPKDRFSAERLKGVDSTLKIQPAKLEDSAVYLCASSSLGTGESYNEQFFGPGTRLTVL.

CDR3 sequence: CSASDSEQFF. The CDR3, as DNA: TGCAGTGCTAGCGACAGCGAGCAGTTCTTC. The chain combines TRBV20-1 with TRBJ2-1; TRBD1 is a possible D gene (5 bases). Trimming took 3 bases from V and 10 from J, leaving 7 bases between them. CDR1 is DFQATT and CDR2 is SNEGSKA in the germline V gene (reference sequence). The CDR3 is made up of 10 amino acids.

In its sample, this clone was seen once. The J gene is TRBJ2-3, the V gene TRBV5-1, with D maybe TRBD1 (6 bases). The CDR3 covers 14 residues. Germline V gene data show CDR1 as SGHRS and CDR2 as YFSETQ. V shed 4 bases and J shed 5 bases, with 14 bases lying between them. CDR3 amino acids: CASSTTLGGDTQYF. CDR3 nucleotides: TGCGCCAGCAGCACAACCCTAGGGGGAGATACGCAGTATTTT.

The gene calls are TRBV11-3 and TRBJ2-3; the match to TRBD2 covers 9 bases. Trimming removed 3 bases from V and 10 bases from J; junction bases left unmatched: 17. There are 17 residues in the CDR3. CDR1 SGHNT and CDR2 YENEEA come from the germline V gene. CDR3 loop: CASSLTLAGPHVGAQYF. The CDR3 bases are TGTGCCAGCAGCTTGACCCTAGCGGGACCTCACGTGGGGGCGCAGTATTTT.

This chain links TRBV6-1 with TRBJ2-5, with a possible D match to TRBD1 (5 bases). Trimming took 6 bases from V and 2 from J, leaving 16 bases between them. CDR3 length: 15 amino acids. CDR1 is MNHNS and CDR2 is SASEGT in the germline V gene. CDR3 nucleotide sequence: TGTGCCAGCAGCCCTGACAGAAACGTACAAGAGACCCAGTACTTC. Amino acids: CASSPDRNVQETQYF.

Turning to this clone: At the DNA level, this CDR3 is encoded by other sequences in the same sample as well. This chain uses TRBV29-1 with TRBJ2-1, with D uncertain. Germline CDR1 and CDR2: SQVTM and ANQGSEA. Trimming pared 7 bases from V and 0 bases from J, leaving 7 bases between. CDR3 length: 12 amino acids. DNA of the CDR3: TGCAGCGCCGGAAGCTCCTACAATGAGCAGTTCTTC. Translating it yields CSAGSSYNEQFF.

The chain recombines TRBV29-1 with TRBJ2-3, with D perhaps matching TRBD1 (6 bases). This CDR3 is built from 14 residues. Germline CDR1 reads SQVTM; CDR2 reads ANQGSEA. The germline V and J ends were trimmed by 7 bases and 2 bases, with 16 bases remaining between them. The CDR3 spells CSAQTGLFTDTQYF. The CDR3 DNA is TGCAGCGCTCAGACAGGACTTTTCACAGATACGCAGTATTTT.

This chain joins TRBV27 and TRBJ2-1; 10 nucleotides agree with TRBD2. Germline CDR1 and CDR2: MNHEY and SMNVEV (reference sequence). The CDR3 consists of 17 residues. The V and J ends lost 4 bases and 5 bases, in that order; junction bases with no gene match: 11. This CDR3 reads CASSWSSGRGRHNEQFF. In DNA form, the CDR3 reads TGTGCCAGCAGTTGGTCTAGCGGGAGAGGGAGGCACAATGAGCAGTTCTTC.

V usage is TRBV7-2 and J usage is TRBJ2-3; D unclear. Trimming took 0 bases from V and 0 from J, leaving 10 bases between them. CDR3 length: 16 residues. CDR1 is SGHTA, CDR2 FQGNSA, per germline. The CDR3 reads CASSLAGQSSTDTQYF. The CDR3 coding sequence is TGTGCCAGCAGCTTAGCTGGGCAATCAAGCACAGATACGCAGTATTTT.

The rearrangement joins TRBV29-1 to TRBJ2-1, with a possible D match to TRBD1 (6 bases). Trimming stripped 3 bases from V and 1 base from J, with 16 bases between. Per germline, CDR1 SQVTM and CDR2 ANQGSEA. CDR3 size: 16 residues. The CDR3 DNA reads TGCAGCGTTGACTTAACAACAGGGTTATCCTACAATGAGCAGTTCTTC. Its translation is CSVDLTTGLSYNEQFF.

The gene calls are TRBV7-8 and TRBJ2-5; D is tentatively TRBD1 or TRBD2 (5 bases each). V shed 3 bases and J shed 2 bases, with 13 bases lying between them. The CDR3 sequence is 15 residues long. From germline, CDR1 is SGHVS and CDR2 FQNEAQ. CDR3: CASSFTMGPQETQYF. The CDR3 nucleotides read TGTGCCAGCAGCTTTACTATGGGACCTCAAGAGACCCAGTACTTC.

The chain couples TRBV6-5 to TRBJ1-2; D unclear. The CDR3 sequence is 15 residues long. Germline CDR1 is MNHEY and CDR2 is SVGAGI. The V gene lost 4 bases and the J gene lost 4 bases, with 16 bases spanning the gap. CDR3 DNA: TGTGCCAGCAGTTCCTCAGCCGGAGGAGGCTATGGCTACACCTTC. This gives the protein CASSSSAGGGYGYTF.